The source of this TCR beta chain is a study of blood T cell repertoires in COVID-19. Only in-frame clones appear in the TCRdb table, and some are missing; sequencing was by immunoSEQ multiplex PCR. The table has fewer than 300,000 clones, approximately 83% seen once. Looked up from germline, CDR1 is MGHRA and CDR2 is YSYEKL. The CDR3 length is 16 residues. V was trimmed by 0 bases and J by 7 bases, leaving 16 bases between them. Sequenced material: peripheral blood. The chain links TRBV4-1 to TRBJ1-5; no reliable D call. The receptor was isolated from a woman aged 45 to 65 who had recovered from COVID-19. CDR3 amino acids: CASSQDVGRREQPQHF. The CDR3 DNA sequence: TGCGCCAGCAGCCAAGATGTCGGCAGGAGGGAGCAGCCCCAGCATTTT.